The rows below give T cell receptor beta chains drawn from one sample of a study of cytomegalovirus exposure and HLA in healthy donors. Assay used: immunoSEQ multiplex PCR; TCRdb lists only in-frame clones, some missing. The repertoire holds around 250,000 clones, with around 90% as singletons. Sequenced material: PBMCs. The source of these receptors is a woman aged 18 to 35 in good health and CMV-seronegative. CDR3s include the opening cysteine and the closing phenylalanine or tryptophan. A D gene is named only where the DNA matches it firmly. Only part of the rows carry a size: once, few, many, or a class if the clone is expanded.

j_gene: TRBJ1-2
d_gene: NA
v_gene: TRBV5-4
abundance: NA
CDR3aa: CASSPGQLTYGYTF
CDR3nt: TGTGCCAGCAGCCCAGGACAGTTAACCTATGGCTACACCTTC

j_gene: TRBJ2-2
d_gene: NA
v_gene: TRBV5-1
abundance: NA
CDR3aa: CASSLVPGTNTGELFF
CDR3nt: TGCGCCAGCAGCTTGGTTCCAGGGACGAACACCGGGGAGCTGTTTTTT

j_gene: TRBJ2-4
d_gene: NA
v_gene: TRBV6-4
abundance: NA
CDR3aa: CASSVCGRGKNIQYF
CDR3nt: TGTGCCAGCAGTGTATGTGGTAGGGGTAAAAACATTCAGTACTTC

j_gene: TRBJ1-1
d_gene: NA
v_gene: TRBV27
abundance: NA
CDR3aa: CASSIYREAEAFF
CDR3nt: TGTGCCAGCAGTATATACAGGGAAGCTGAAGCTTTCTTT

j_gene: TRBJ2-7
d_gene: TRBD2
v_gene: TRBV27
abundance: NA
CDR3aa: CASSYSGGAKSYEQYF
CDR3nt: TGTGCCAGCAGTTATAGCGGGGGGGCTAAATCTTACGAGCAGTACTTC

j_gene: TRBJ1-1
d_gene: NA
v_gene: TRBV29-1
abundance: NA
CDR3aa: CSVGRGSNTEAFF
CDR3nt: TGCAGCGTTGGTAGGGGATCGAACACTGAAGCTTTCTTT

j_gene: TRBJ1-2
d_gene: NA
v_gene: TRBV20-1
abundance: few
CDR3aa: CSARDPYGYTF
CDR3nt: TGCAGTGCTAGAGACCCATATGGCTACACCTTC

j_gene: TRBJ2-2
d_gene: TRBD1
v_gene: TRBV6-5
abundance: NA
CDR3aa: CASSSGQGAYTGELFF
CDR3nt: TGTGCCAGCAGTTCCGGACAGGGGGCTTACACCGGGGAGCTGTTTTTT

j_gene: TRBJ1-4
d_gene: NA
v_gene: TRBV30
abundance: NA
CDR3aa: CAWSGPLGVANEKLFF
CDR3nt: TGTGCCTGGAGTGGACCGCTCGGAGTGGCTAATGAAAAACTGTTTTTT

j_gene: TRBJ2-7
d_gene: NA
v_gene: TRBV6-6
abundance: NA
CDR3aa: CASSGRERNYEQYF
CDR3nt: TGTGCCAGCAGTGGCCGGGAGAGGAACTACGAGCAGTACTTC

j_gene: TRBJ2-1
d_gene: TRBD2
v_gene: TRBV27
abundance: NA
CDR3aa: CASSSMGLAGGHYNEQFF
CDR3nt: TGTGCCAGCAGTTCGATGGGACTAGCGGGGGGACACTACAATGAGCAGTTCTTC

j_gene: TRBJ2-2
d_gene: TRBD1
v_gene: TRBV27
abundance: NA
CDR3aa: CASGDRTGDYTGELFF
CDR3nt: TGTGCCAGCGGGGATAGGACAGGGGACTACACCGGGGAGCTGTTTTTT

j_gene: TRBJ2-1
d_gene: NA
v_gene: TRBV12-5
abundance: NA
CDR3aa: CASAIGGGSSYNEQFF
CDR3nt: TGTGCTAGTGCTATAGGTGGGGGGAGCTCCTACAATGAGCAGTTCTTC

j_gene: TRBJ2-7
d_gene: TRBD1
v_gene: TRBV4-3
abundance: NA
CDR3aa: CASSQGTGRYEQYF
CDR3nt: TGCGCCAGCAGCCAAGGGACAGGGCGCTACGAGCAGTACTTC

j_gene: TRBJ2-1
d_gene: TRBD2
v_gene: TRBV28
abundance: NA
CDR3aa: CASSRTSGGYNEQFF
CDR3nt: TGTGCCAGCAGTCGAACTAGCGGGGGCTACAATGAGCAGTTCTTC

j_gene: TRBJ1-6
d_gene: TRBD1
v_gene: TRBV30
abundance: NA
CDR3aa: CAGTGQSNSPLHF
CDR3nt: TGTGCCGGGACAGGGCAATCTAATTCACCCCTCCACTTT

j_gene: TRBJ1-2
d_gene: NA
v_gene: TRBV2
abundance: NA
CDR3aa: CASSDSVFYGYTF
CDR3nt: TGTGCCAGCAGTGACAGCGTCTTTTATGGCTACACCTTC

j_gene: TRBJ2-5
d_gene: NA
v_gene: TRBV14
abundance: NA
CDR3aa: CASSQDWGGRIKETQYF
CDR3nt: TGTGCCAGCAGCCAAGATTGGGGGGGCCGCATCAAAGAGACCCAGTACTTC

j_gene: TRBJ1-6
d_gene: NA
v_gene: TRBV7-9
abundance: NA
CDR3aa: CASSSRSGALHF
CDR3nt: TGTGCCAGCAGCTCTCGTTCTGGAGCCCTCCACTTT

j_gene: TRBJ2-7
d_gene: NA
v_gene: TRBV25-1
abundance: few
CDR3aa: CASSEYQVVHQYF
CDR3nt: TGTGCCAGCAGTGAATATCAGGTGGTTCACCAGTACTTC

j_gene: TRBJ1-1
d_gene: NA
v_gene: TRBV7-9
abundance: NA
CDR3aa: CASSYGQHEAFF
CDR3nt: TGTGCCAGCAGCTACGGACAGCATGAAGCTTTCTTT

j_gene: TRBJ1-5
d_gene: TRBD1
v_gene: TRBV30
abundance: NA
CDR3aa: CAYTGTGNQPQHF
CDR3nt: TGTGCCTACACCGGGACAGGCAATCAGCCCCAGCATTTT

j_gene: TRBJ2-4
d_gene: TRBD1
v_gene: TRBV28
abundance: NA
CDR3aa: CASSLTGLAKNIQYF
CDR3nt: TGTGCCAGCAGTCTGACAGGGCTAGCCAAAAACATTCAGTACTTC

j_gene: TRBJ1-5
d_gene: TRBD1
v_gene: TRBV2
abundance: NA
CDR3aa: CASSRFTGDTSTLTQINQPQHF
CDR3nt: TGTGCCAGCAGCCGCTTTACAGGGGACACTTCCACATTAACTCAAATCAATCAGCCCCAGCATTTT